A single sample gave rise to the 5 T cell receptor beta chains below, sequenced in a study of T cells in Graves' hyperthyroidism and ophthalmopathy. The TCR beta CDR3 regions underwent amplification using RNA transcripts as the source. The study used the HTBI primer set for a first-round RT-PCR of the TCR CDR3. TCRdb re-analysed the multiplex PCR reads in MiXCR, keeping a single row per CDR3 protein. Of 350,000 to 500,000 distinct CDR3 sequences listed, roughly 13% were seen once; the top ten hold 5% to 6.5%. The specimen was blood. The receptors originated from a woman aged 18-29 years with Graves' hyperthyroidism.

This clonotype was recorded many times. The gene calls are TRBV28 and TRBJ2-5; D gene unclear. The CDR3 has 16 residues. The germline V gene has CDR1 MDHEN and CDR2 SYDVKM. V lost 7 bases and J 2 bases, leaving 20 bases between the germline ends. CDR3 sequence reads: CASTPGLSPRQETQYF. The DNA of the CDR3 is TGTGCCAGCACCCCTGGGCTGTCCCCTAGACAAGAGACCCAGTACTTC.

This clonotype has ten or more counts. The chain employs TRBV6-1 and TRBJ2-2; TRBD2 matches 8 bases. The CDR3 consists of 14 residues. After removal of 7 bases from V and 1 base from J, the junction contained 2 bases not matched to a gene. The germline gives CDR1 MNHNS, CDR2 SASEGT. In nucleotides, the CDR3 is TGTGCCAGCATGAGCGGGAGGAACACCGGGGAGCTGTTTTTT. Translated: CASMSGRNTGELFF.

In this sample, this clonotype turned up many times. The chain couples TRBV28 to TRBJ1-2, with a weak D call TRBD1 (5 bases). V was trimmed by 1 base and J by 2 bases, leaving 14 bases between them. The CDR3 runs to 16 residues. Germline V CDR1 and CDR2: MDHEN, SYDVKM. The CDR3 protein is CASSLLGGSGNYGYTF. The CDR3 bases are TGTGCCAGCAGTTTATTGGGGGGTAGCGGCAACTATGGCTACACCTTC.

This clonotype was recorded many times. The genes are TRBV5-1 and TRBJ2-1, with 14 bases that match TRBD2. The CDR3 length is 18 residues. The V and J ends lost 4 bases and 0 bases, in that order; junction bases with no gene match: 6. Germline V gene data show CDR1 as SGHRS and CDR2 as YFSETQ. The CDR3 nucleotides read TGCGCCAGCAGCCGTGGGACTAGCGGGAGTCACTCCTACAATGAGCAGTTCTTC. The encoded protein is CASSRGTSGSHSYNEQFF.

This clonotype has ten or more counts. The V and J genes are TRBV20-1 and TRBJ2-1, with 10 bases that match TRBD2. The junction had 6 bases not matched to a gene; V was cut back by 5 bases and J by 5 bases. CDR1 is DFQATT, CDR2 SNEGSKA, per germline (reference sequence). The CDR3 runs to 14 residues. CDR3 sequence (DNA): TGCAGTGCTCTTAGGACTAGCGGCCACAATGAGCAGTTCTTC. It is translated as CSALRTSGHNEQFF.